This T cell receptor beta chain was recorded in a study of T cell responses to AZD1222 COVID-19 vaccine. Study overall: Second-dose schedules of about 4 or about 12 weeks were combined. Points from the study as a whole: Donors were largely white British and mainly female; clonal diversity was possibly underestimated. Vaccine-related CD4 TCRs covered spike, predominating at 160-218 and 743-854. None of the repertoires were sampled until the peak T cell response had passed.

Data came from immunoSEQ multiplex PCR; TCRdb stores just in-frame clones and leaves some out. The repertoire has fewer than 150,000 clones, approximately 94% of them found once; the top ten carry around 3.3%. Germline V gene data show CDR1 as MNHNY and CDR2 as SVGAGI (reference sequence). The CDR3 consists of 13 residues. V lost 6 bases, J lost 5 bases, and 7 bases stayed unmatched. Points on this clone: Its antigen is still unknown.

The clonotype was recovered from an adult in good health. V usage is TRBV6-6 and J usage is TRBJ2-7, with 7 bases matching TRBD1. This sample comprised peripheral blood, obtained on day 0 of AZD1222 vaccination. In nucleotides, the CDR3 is TGTGCCAGCAGCCGGACAGGTATCCACGAGCAGTACTTC. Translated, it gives CASSRTGIHEQYF.